A selection of T cell receptor beta chains follows, all from one sample in a study of shared T cell receptors in the human thymus. TCRdb's table, derived via immunoSEQ multiplex PCR, lists solely in-frame clones and lacks some. The sample comprises 450,000 to 650,000 clones, approximately 80% of which are singletons, and about 0.013% rests with the top ten. These data are also associated with another study on human thymus T cells.

Sequencing used thymocytes. Receptor source: a boy in the first two years of life with a congenital heart defect. Each CDR3 is given with its conserved first and last residue. The D gene is left open where the match is weak. Clone size is given for some rows only: seen once, a few or many times, or a class if the clone is expanded.

CDR3 length,J gene,D gene,clone size,V gene,CDR3 DNA,CDR3 protein
15,TRBJ1-5,.,.,TRBV28,TGTGCCAGCAGTTTGAGGCAGGGGATAAGTCAGCCCCAGCATTTT,CASSLRQGISQPQHF
20,TRBJ1-4,.,few,TRBV18,TGTGCCAGCTCACCACCGTGGGGAGTCGGCAGCCTACAAACTAATGAAAAACTGTTTTTT,CASSPPWGVGSLQTNEKLFF
18,TRBJ2-2,.,.,TRBV4-3,TGCGCCAGCAGCCACCTACGCCGCTCGAAGTTTGACACCGGGGAGCTGTTTTTT,CASSHLRRSKFDTGELFF
16,TRBJ1-5,TRBD1,.,TRBV27,TGTGCCAGCAGTTTATCGCGGGACAGGGGAGGGCAGCCCCAGCATTTT,CASSLSRDRGGQPQHF
18,TRBJ2-6,.,.,TRBV5-4,TGTGCCAGCAGCTTGGATCTATTTCCCTACCCTGGGGCCAACGTCCTGACTTTC,CASSLDLFPYPGANVLTF
15,TRBJ2-1,.,few,TRBV5-4,TGTGCCAGCAGCCATGGACTCGGACTCACCAATGAGCAGTTCTTC,CASSHGLGLTNEQFF
15,TRBJ2-1,TRBD2,.,TRBV29-1,TGCAGCGTTGAAGGCGGGCTAGCGGGCCACAATGAGCAGTTCTTC,CSVEGGLAGHNEQFF
17,TRBJ2-2,TRBD2,.,TRBV4-3,TGCGCCAGCAGCCAATCTCCTAGCGGGAGGGGGACCGGGGAGCTGTTTTTT,CASSQSPSGRGTGELFF
13,TRBJ2-3,TRBD1,.,TRBV27,TGTGCCAGCGGGACAGTCTACACAGATACGCAGTATTTT,CASGTVYTDTQYF
15,TRBJ1-1,TRBD1,.,TRBV14,TGTGCCAGCAGCCAGCTCCGGGACAGGGGGGTTGAAGCTTTCTTT,CASSQLRDRGVEAFF
16,TRBJ2-7,.,.,TRBV9,TGTGCCAGCAGCGCTACAGGCCTAGGTAGCTCCTACGAGCAGTACTTC,CASSATGLGSSYEQYF
13,TRBJ2-1,TRBD2,once,TRBV30,TGTGCCTGGAGTCGCGGGAGAACGGGTGAGCAGTTCTTC,CAWSRGRTGEQFF
10,TRBJ2-7,.,few,TRBV20-1,TGCAGTGTTCCCCATTACGAGCAGTACTTC,CSVPHYEQYF
13,TRBJ2-5,.,few,TRBV14,TGTGCCAGCACGGAGACAGTTGGGGAGACCCAGTACTTC,CASTETVGETQYF
16,TRBJ1-2,.,.,TRBV18,TGTGCCAGCTCATACGACAGTCCCCATAAAAACTATGGCTACACCTTC,CASSYDSPHKNYGYTF
14,TRBJ2-1,TRBD1,.,TRBV2,TGTGCCAGCAGTCGGGACAGGGGTTACAATGAGCAGTTCTTC,CASSRDRGYNEQFF
18,TRBJ1-1,.,.,TRBV9,TGTGCCAGCAGCGTAGCGAGGGAAACGGGTGGGGTAAACACTGAAGCTTTCTTT,CASSVARETGGVNTEAFF